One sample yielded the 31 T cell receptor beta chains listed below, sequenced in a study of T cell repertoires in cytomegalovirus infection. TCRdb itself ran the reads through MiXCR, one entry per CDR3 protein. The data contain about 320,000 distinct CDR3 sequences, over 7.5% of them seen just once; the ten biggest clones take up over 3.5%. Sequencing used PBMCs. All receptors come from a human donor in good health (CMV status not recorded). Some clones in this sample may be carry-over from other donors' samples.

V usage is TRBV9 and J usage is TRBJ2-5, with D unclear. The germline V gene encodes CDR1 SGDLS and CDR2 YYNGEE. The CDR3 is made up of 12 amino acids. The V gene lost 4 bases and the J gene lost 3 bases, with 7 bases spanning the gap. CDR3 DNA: TGTGCCAGCAGCAACCCGGAAGAGACCCAGTACTTC. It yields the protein CASSNPEETQYF.

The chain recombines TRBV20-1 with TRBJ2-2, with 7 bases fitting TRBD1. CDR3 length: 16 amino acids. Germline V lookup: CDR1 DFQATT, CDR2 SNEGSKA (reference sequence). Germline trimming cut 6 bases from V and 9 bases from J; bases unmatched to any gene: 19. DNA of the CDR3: TGCAGTGCAATAATAGAAGGGGGCCCAAGTCGCCGGGAGCTGTTTTTT. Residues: CSAIIEGGPSRRELFF.

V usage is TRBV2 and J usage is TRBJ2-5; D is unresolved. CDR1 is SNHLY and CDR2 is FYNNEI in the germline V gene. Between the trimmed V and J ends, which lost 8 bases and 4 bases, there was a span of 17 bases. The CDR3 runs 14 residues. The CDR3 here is CASPAGLGRETQYF. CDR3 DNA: TGTGCCAGCCCCGCAGGTTTGGGTAGAGAGACCCAGTACTTC.

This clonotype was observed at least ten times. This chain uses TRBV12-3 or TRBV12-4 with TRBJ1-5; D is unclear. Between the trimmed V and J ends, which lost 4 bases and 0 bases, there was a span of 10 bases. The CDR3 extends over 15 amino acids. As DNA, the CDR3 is TGTGCCAGCAGTTCGGACGGACTTAGCAATCAGCCCCAGCATTTT. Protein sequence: CASSSDGLSNQPQHF.

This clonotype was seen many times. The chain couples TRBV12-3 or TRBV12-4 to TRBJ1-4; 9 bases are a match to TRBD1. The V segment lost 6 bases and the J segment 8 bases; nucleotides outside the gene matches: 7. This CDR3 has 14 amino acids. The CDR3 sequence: CASSLDRGKEKLFF. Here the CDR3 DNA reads TGTGCCAGCAGCCTAGACAGGGGGAAGGAAAAACTGTTTTTT.

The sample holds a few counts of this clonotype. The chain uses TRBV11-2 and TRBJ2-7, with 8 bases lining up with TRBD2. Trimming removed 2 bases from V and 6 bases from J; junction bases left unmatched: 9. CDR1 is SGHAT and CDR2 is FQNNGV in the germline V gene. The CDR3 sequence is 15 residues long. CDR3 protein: CASSLTKNGRGEQYF. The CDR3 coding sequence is TGTGCCAGCAGCTTAACGAAGAACGGGAGGGGCGAGCAGTACTTC.

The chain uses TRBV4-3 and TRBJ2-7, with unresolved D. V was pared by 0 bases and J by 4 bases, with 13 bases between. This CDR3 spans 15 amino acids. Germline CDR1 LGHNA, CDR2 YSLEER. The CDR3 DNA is TGCGCCAGCAGCCAAGAAGGAGACGCAGGTTACGAGCAGTACTTC. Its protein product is CASSQEGDAGYEQYF.

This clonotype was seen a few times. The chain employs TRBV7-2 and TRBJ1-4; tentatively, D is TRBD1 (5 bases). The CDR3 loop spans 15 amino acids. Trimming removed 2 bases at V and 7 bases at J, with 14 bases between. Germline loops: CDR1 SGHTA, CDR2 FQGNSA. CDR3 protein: CASSLYGREGEKLFF. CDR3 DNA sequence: TGTGCCAGCAGCTTATACGGCAGGGAAGGTGAAAAACTGTTTTTT.

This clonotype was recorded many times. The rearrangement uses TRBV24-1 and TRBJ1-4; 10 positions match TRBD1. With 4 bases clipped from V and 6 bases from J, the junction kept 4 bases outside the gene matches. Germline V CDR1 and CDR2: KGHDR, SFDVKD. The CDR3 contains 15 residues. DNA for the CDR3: TGTGCCACCAGTGACCGGGACAGGGGTCATGAAAAACTGTTTTTT. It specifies CATSDRDRGHEKLFF.

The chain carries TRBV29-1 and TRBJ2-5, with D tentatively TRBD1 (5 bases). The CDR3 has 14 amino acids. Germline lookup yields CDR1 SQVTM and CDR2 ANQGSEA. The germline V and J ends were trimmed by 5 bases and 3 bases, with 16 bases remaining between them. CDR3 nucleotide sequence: TGCAGCGTTAATCGAAGGGGAAGGGAAGAGACCCAGTACTTC. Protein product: CSVNRRGREETQYF.

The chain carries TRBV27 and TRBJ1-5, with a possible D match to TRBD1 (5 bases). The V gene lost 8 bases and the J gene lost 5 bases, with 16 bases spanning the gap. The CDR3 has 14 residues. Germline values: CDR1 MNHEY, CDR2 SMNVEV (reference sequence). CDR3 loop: CASRDLKGHQPQHF. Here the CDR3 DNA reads TGTGCCAGCCGGGACCTCAAGGGGCATCAGCCCCAGCATTTT.

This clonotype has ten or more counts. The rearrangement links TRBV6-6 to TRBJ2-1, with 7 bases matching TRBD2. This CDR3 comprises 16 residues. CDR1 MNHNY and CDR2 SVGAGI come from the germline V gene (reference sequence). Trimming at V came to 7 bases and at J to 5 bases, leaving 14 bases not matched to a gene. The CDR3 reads CASTRQRGTGNNEQFF. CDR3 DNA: TGTGCCAGCACAAGACAGCGGGGCACGGGGAACAATGAGCAGTTCTTC.

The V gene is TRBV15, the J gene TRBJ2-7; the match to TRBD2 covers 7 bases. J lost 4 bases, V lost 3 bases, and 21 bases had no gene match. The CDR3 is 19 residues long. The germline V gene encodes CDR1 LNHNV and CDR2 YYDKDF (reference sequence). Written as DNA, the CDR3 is TGTGCCACCAGCAGCCAGGGACGGATCGGGGGAGCGGGACTTTACGAGCAGTACTTC. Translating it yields CATSSQGRIGGAGLYEQYF.

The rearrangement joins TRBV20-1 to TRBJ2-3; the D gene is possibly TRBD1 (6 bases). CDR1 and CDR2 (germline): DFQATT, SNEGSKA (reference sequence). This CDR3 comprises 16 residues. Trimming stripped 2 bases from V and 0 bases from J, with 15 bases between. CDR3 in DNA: TGCAGTGCTAGACTAATTGCAGGGGCCAGCACAGATACGCAGTATTTT. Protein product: CSARLIAGASTDTQYF.

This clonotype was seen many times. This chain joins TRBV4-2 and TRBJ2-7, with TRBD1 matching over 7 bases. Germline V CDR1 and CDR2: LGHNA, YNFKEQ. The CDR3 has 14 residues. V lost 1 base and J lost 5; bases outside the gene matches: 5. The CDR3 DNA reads TGTGCCAGCAGCCAAGTACAGGGGATAGACGAGCAGTACTTC. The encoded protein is CASSQVQGIDEQYF.

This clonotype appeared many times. DNA of the CDR3: TGTGCCAGCAGCTCGCTTCGGTCTGGACCTAACACCGGGGAGCTGTTTTTT. Its protein is CASSSLRSGPNTGELFF. The rearrangement joins TRBV7-8 to TRBJ2-2; D uncertain. The CDR3 runs 17 residues. The germline gives CDR1 SGHVS, CDR2 FQNEAQ. Deletions cut 4 bases from V and 2 bases from J, with 17 bases between.

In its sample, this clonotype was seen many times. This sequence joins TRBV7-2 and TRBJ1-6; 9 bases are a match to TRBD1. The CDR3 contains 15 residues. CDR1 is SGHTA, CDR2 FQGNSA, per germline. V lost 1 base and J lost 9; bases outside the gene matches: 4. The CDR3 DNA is TGTGCCAGCAGCTTAGAGTCGACAGGGGGTTCACCCCTCCACTTT. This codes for CASSLESTGGSPLHF. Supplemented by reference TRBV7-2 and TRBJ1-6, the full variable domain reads GAGVSQSPSNKVTEKGKDVELRCDPISGHTALYWYRQSLGQGLEFLIYFQGNSAPDKSGLPSDRFSAERTGGSVSTLTIQRTQQEDSAVYLCASSLESTGGSPLHFGNGTRLTVT.

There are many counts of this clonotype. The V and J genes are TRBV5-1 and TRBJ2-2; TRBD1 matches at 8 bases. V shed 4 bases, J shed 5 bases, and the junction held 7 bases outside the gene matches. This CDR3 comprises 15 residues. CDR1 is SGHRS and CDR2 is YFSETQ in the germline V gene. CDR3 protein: CASSQTGALTGELFF. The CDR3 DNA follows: TGCGCCAGCAGCCAGACAGGGGCCTTGACCGGGGAGCTGTTTTTT.

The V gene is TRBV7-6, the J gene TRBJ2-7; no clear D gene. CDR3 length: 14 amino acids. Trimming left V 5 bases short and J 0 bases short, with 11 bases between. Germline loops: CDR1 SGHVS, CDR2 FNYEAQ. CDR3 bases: TGTGCCAGCAGCAACCCGACAAGCTCCTACGAGCAGTACTTC. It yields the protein CASSNPTSSYEQYF.

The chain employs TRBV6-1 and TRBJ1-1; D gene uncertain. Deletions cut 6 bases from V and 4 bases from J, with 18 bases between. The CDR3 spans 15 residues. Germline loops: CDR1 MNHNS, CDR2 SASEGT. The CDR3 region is CASSYSQVGSTEAFF. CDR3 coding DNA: TGTGCCAGCAGCTATAGCCAGGTGGGGAGCACTGAAGCTTTCTTT.

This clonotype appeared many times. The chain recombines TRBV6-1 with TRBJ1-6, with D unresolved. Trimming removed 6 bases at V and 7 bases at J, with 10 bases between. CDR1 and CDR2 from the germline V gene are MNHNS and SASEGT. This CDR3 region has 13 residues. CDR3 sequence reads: CASRPYVNSPLHF. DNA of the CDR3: TGTGCCAGCAGGCCATACGTGAATTCACCCCTCCACTTT.

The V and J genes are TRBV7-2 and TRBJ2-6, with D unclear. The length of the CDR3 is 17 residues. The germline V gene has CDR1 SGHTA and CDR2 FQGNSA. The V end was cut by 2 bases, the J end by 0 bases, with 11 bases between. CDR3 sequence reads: CASSLIGNPSGANVLTF. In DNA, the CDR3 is TGTGCCAGCAGCTTAATAGGGAACCCCTCTGGGGCCAACGTCCTGACTTTC.

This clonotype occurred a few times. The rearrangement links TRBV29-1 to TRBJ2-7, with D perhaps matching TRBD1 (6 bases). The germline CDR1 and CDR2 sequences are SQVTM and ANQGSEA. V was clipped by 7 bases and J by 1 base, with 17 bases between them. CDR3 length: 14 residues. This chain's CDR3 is CSAADSLISYEQYF. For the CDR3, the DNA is TGCAGCGCCGCGGACAGCCTAATTTCCTACGAGCAGTACTTC.

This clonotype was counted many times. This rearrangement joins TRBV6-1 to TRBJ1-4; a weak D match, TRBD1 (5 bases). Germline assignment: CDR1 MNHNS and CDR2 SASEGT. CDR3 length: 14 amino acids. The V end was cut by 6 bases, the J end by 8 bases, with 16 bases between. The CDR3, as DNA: TGTGCCAGCAGCGACAGCTCATTAGGGGAAAAACTGTTTTTT. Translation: CASSDSSLGEKLFF.

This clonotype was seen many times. CDR3 coding DNA: TGTGCCAGCAGCCCTGGACTAGCCGTAGGAAAGTACAATGAGCAGTTCTTC. It is translated as CASSPGLAVGKYNEQFF. V is TRBV7-2 and J is TRBJ2-1; 8 nucleotides match TRBD2. Germline V gene data show CDR1 as SGHTA and CDR2 as FQGNSA. The junction had 13 bases not matched to a gene; V was cut back by 5 bases and J by 4 bases. The CDR3 is 17 amino acids.

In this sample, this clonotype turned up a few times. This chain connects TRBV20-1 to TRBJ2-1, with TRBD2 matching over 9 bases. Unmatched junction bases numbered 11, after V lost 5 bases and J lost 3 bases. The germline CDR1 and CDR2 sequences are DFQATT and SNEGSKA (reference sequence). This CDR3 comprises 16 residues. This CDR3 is CSALALAGGLYNEQFF. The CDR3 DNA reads TGCAGTGCTTTGGCCTTGGCGGGAGGGCTCTACAATGAGCAGTTCTTC.

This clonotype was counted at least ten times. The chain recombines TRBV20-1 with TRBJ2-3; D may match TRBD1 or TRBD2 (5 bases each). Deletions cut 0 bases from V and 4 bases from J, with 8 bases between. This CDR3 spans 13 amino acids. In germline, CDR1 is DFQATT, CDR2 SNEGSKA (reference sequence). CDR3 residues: CSAREGVADTQYF. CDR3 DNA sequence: TGCAGTGCTAGAGAGGGGGTGGCAGATACGCAGTATTTT.

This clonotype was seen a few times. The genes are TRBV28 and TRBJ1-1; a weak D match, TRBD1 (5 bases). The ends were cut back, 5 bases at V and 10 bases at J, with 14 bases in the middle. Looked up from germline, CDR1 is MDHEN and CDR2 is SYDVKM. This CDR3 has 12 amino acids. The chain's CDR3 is CASSVQGYGAFF. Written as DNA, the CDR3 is TGTGCCAGCAGTGTCCAGGGTTATGGAGCTTTCTTT.

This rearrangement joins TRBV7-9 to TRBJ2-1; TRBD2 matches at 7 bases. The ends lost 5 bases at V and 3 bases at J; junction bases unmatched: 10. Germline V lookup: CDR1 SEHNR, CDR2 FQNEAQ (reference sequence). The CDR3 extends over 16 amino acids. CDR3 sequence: CASSPSTSPSYNEQFF. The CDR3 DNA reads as TGTGCCAGCAGCCCATCGACTAGCCCCAGCTACAATGAGCAGTTCTTC.

CDR3 residues: CASISPRNTEAFF. The CDR3, as DNA: TGCGCCAGCATAAGCCCTCGGAACACTGAAGCTTTCTTT. The chain uses TRBV10-2 and TRBJ1-1, with no clear D. Germline CDR1 reads WSHSY; CDR2 reads SAAADI. The V end was cut by 7 bases, the J end by 1 base, with 10 bases between. The CDR3 consists of 13 residues.

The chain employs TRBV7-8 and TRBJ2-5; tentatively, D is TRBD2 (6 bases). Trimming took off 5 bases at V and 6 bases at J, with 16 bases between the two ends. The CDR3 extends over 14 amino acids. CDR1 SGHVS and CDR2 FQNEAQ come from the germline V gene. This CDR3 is CASSGWEEMQTQYF. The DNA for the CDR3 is TGTGCCAGCAGCGGCTGGGAGGAGATGCAGACCCAGTACTTC. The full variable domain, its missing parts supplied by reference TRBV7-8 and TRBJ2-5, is GAGVSQSPRYKVAKRGQDVALRCDPISGHVSLFWYQQALGQGPEFLTYFQNEAQLDKSGLPSDRFFAERPEGSVSTLKIQRTQQEDSAVYLCASSGWEEMQTQYFGPGTRLLVL.